The next 3 T cell receptor beta chains were all read from a single sample in a study of blood T cell repertoires in COVID-19. Produced via immunoSEQ multiplex PCR; TCRdb's table is partial and in-frame only. The sample includes around 76,000 clones, 91% of them seen just once. The material sequenced was peripheral blood. These receptors all come from a human donor in a cohort sampled during active COVID-19.

The chain couples TRBV18 to TRBJ2-5; D uncertain. The CDR3 runs 11 residues. CDR1 KGHSH and CDR2 LQKENI come from the germline V gene. The ends were cut back, 6 bases at V and 2 bases at J, with 4 bases in the middle. CDR3 DNA sequence: TGTGCCAGCTCCCAGCAAGAGACCCAGTACTTC. Amino acids: CASSQQETQYF. Full variable domain (missing parts from reference TRBV18 and TRBJ2-5): NAGVMQNPRHLVRRRGQEARLRCSPMKGHSHVYWYRQLPEEGLKFMVYLQKENIIDESGMPKERFSAEFPKEGPSILRIQQVVRGDSAAYFCASSQQETQYFGPGTRLLVL.

This chain links TRBV5-6 with TRBJ2-5; a weak D match, TRBD1 (6 bases). Germline CDR1 is SGHDT and CDR2 is YYEEEE. The CDR3 loop spans 13 amino acids. Trimming stripped 0 bases from V and 10 bases from J, with 13 bases between. CDR3 protein: CASSLEYRAGQYF. In nucleotides, the CDR3 is TGTGCCAGCAGCTTGGAGTACAGGGCGGGCCAGTACTTC.

V and J are TRBV4-2 and TRBJ2-1, with D possibly being TRBD1 (6 bases). Trimming stripped 0 bases from V and 0 bases from J, with 12 bases between. The length of the CDR3 is 17 residues. In germline, CDR1 is LGHNA, CDR2 YNFKEQ. The CDR3: CASSQDQGSSSYNEQFF. Written as DNA, the CDR3 is TGTGCCAGCAGCCAAGACCAGGGGTCCAGCTCCTACAATGAGCAGTTCTTC.